Each of the 27 T cell receptor beta chains below was sequenced from the same sample in a study of T cell clusters in autoimmune cytopenias. Some 34,000 genome equivalents of blood DNA were amplified for TRB. One tube held mixed TRB-A and TRB-B primer pools for touch-down PCR. TCRdb reprocessed the multiplex PCR reads, with one entry per CDR3 protein and no DNA. The specimen's table records thousands of distinct CDR3 sequences. The sample was peripheral blood. The receptors stem from a human donor with an autoimmune cytopenia or autoimmune hepatitis (not recorded which).

The V and J genes are TRBV12-3 or TRBV12-4 and TRBJ2-7; TCRdb calls TRBD1, which cannot be checked without DNA. CDR3 length: 12 residues. The CDR3 region is CASSPGTERQYF.

J is TRBJ1-2 and V is TRBV6-6. The CDR3 is 12 amino acids. The germline V gene encodes CDR1 MNHNY and CDR2 SVGAGI (reference sequence). The CDR3 reads CASKAFDYGYTF.

The V and J genes are TRBV7-6 and TRBJ2-5; TCRdb's D gene call, TRBD2, goes unchecked for lack of DNA. Germline V gives CDR1 SGHVS, CDR2 FNYEAQ. The CDR3 extends over 16 amino acids. This CDR3 is CARAGGPPGPRKTQYF.

The rearrangement links TRBV5-1 to TRBJ2-3; no DNA is available, so the TRBD2 call from TCRdb remains unchecked. The CDR3 totals 20 residues. Germline assignment: CDR1 SGHRS and CDR2 YFSETQ. The CDR3 is CASSRGSPGLAGVSTDTQYF. Complete variable domain (other parts from reference TRBV5-1 and TRBJ2-3): KAGVTQTPRYLIKTRGQQVTLSCSPISGHRSVSWYQQTPGQGLQFLFEYFSETQRNKGNFPGRFSGRQFSNSRSEMNVSTLELGDSALYLCASSRGSPGLAGVSTDTQYFGPGTRLTVL.

In terms of frequency, this clonotype is medium-sized. The V gene is TRBV12-3 or TRBV12-4, the J gene TRBJ2-7; there is no DNA to check the TCRdb D call of TRBD1. The CDR3 is 15 amino acids. CDR3 in amino acids: CASSLDPGPPYEQYF.

This clonotype is labeled large based on frequency. V and J are TRBV11-1 and TRBJ2-3; TCRdb lists TRBD2, though no DNA is available to test this call. The germline CDR1 and CDR2 sequences are SGHAT and FQDESV (reference sequence). The length of the CDR3 is 17 residues. The CDR3 is CASSEIGLAGFADTQYF. The full variable domain, completed using reference TRBV11-1 and TRBJ2-3, is EAEVAQSPRYKITEKSQAVAFWCDPISGHATLYWYRQILGQGPELLVQFQDESVVDDSQLPKDRFSAERLKGVDSTLKIQPAELGDSAMYLCASSEIGLAGFADTQYFGPGTRLTVL.

Its frequency marks this clonotype as medium-sized. The rearrangement joins TRBV19 to TRBJ2-1; without DNA, the TCRdb call of TRBD1 cannot be checked. The CDR3 sequence is 14 residues long. Per the germline V gene, CDR1 is LNHDA and CDR2 is SQIVND (reference sequence). The CDR3 region is CASSGAPTYNEQFF. The entire variable domain, with the rest obtained from reference TRBV19 and TRBJ2-1, is as follows: DGGITQSPKYLFRKEGQNVTLSCEQNLNHDAMYWYRQDPGQGLRLIYYSQIVNDFQKGDIAEGYSVSREKKESFPLTVTSAQKNPTAFYLCASSGAPTYNEQFFGPGTRLTVL.

This CDR3 is CATSRVDSPAHYNEQFF. J is TRBJ2-1 and V is TRBV15; TCRdb gives TRBD1 as the D gene, but with no DNA this cannot be confirmed. Germline V gene data show CDR1 as LNHNV and CDR2 as YYDKDF (reference sequence). The CDR3 loop spans 17 amino acids.

The rearrangement links TRBV15 to TRBJ2-7. There are 13 residues in the CDR3. Germline V gives CDR1 LNHNV, CDR2 YYDKDF (reference sequence). The CDR3 protein is CATSRGLADEQYF.

The V and J genes are TRBV5-4 and TRBJ1-2. Germline V gives CDR1 SGHNT, CDR2 YYREEE (reference sequence). The CDR3 totals 14 residues. The CDR3: CASSLAGGSYGYTF.

This clonotype is called medium-sized based on its frequency. V is TRBV30 and J is TRBJ1-5; no DNA is available, so the TRBD1 call from TCRdb remains unchecked. This CDR3 contains 14 residues. The germline V gene has CDR1 GTSNPN and CDR2 SVGIG (reference sequence). The CDR3: CAWSAGAGDLPQHF. Variable domain in full (rest from reference TRBV30 and TRBJ1-5): SQTIHQWPATLVQPVGSPLSLECTVEGTSNPNLYWYRQAAGRGLQLLFYSVGIGQISSEVPQNLSASRPQDRQFILSSKKLLLSDSGFYLCAWSAGAGDLPQHFGDGTRLSIL.

This clonotype is deemed medium-sized (0.01 to 0.1%) by its frequency. CDR3 residues: CASSLAVNPETQYF. J is TRBJ2-5 and V is TRBV11-1. CDR1 and CDR2 (germline): SGHAT, FQDESV (reference sequence). The CDR3 extends over 14 amino acids.

The chain joins TRBV15 to TRBJ2-1; TCRdb gives TRBD2 as the D gene, but with no DNA this cannot be confirmed. The CDR3 has 16 residues. Germline CDR1 LNHNV, CDR2 YYDKDF (reference sequence). The CDR3 is CATSIRLAGRYNEQFF.

This clonotype registers large by frequency. The chain has TRBV19 and TRBJ2-1; TCRdb's D call, TRBD1, is unchecked because there is no DNA. The CDR3 has 15 amino acids. CDR1 and CDR2 from the germline V gene are LNHDA and SQIVND (reference sequence). CDR3 loop: CASSLRAGEGNEQFF.

The rearrangement joins TRBV6-6 to TRBJ2-7; TCRdb lists TRBD1, though no DNA is available to test this call. The germline V gene has CDR1 MNHNY and CDR2 SVGAGI (reference sequence). The CDR3 consists of 15 residues. CDR3 sequence reads: CASRDKSGQGKEQYF.

The chain joins TRBV6-5 to TRBJ2-7; absent DNA, TCRdb's TRBD1 call cannot be checked. Germline lookup yields CDR1 MNHEY and CDR2 SVGAGI. The CDR3 runs 12 residues. The CDR3: CASGKTDYEQYF.

The chain joins TRBV6-1 to TRBJ1-5; TCRdb's D call, TRBD1, is unchecked because there is no DNA. The CDR3 length is 12 residues. Germline V CDR1 and CDR2: MNHNS, SASEGT. The CDR3 protein is CATQTGGQPQHF.

The rearrangement links TRBV18 to TRBJ1-2; TCRdb indicates TRBD1, and absent DNA this call remains unverified. Per germline, CDR1 KGHSH and CDR2 LQKENI. This CDR3 has 15 amino acids. The chain's CDR3 is CASSLSTGPGDGYTF.

This clonotype ranks as medium-sized in terms of frequency. CDR3 in amino acids: CASSYPIWAGDSSSTDTQYF. V usage is TRBV6-6 and J usage is TRBJ2-3; TCRdb's D gene call, TRBD1, goes unchecked for lack of DNA. The CDR3 runs to 20 residues. The germline V gene has CDR1 MNHNY and CDR2 SVGAGI (reference sequence).

V gene TRBV11-2 combines with J gene TRBJ2-7; TCRdb calls TRBD2, which cannot be checked without DNA. From germline, CDR1 is SGHAT and CDR2 FQNNGV. This CDR3 has 16 amino acids. The CDR3 is CASSLTTSGGYNEQYF.

The chain combines TRBV15 with TRBJ2-1; the TCRdb call, TRBD2, lacks DNA for checking. The germline V gene has CDR1 LNHNV and CDR2 YYDKDF (reference sequence). CDR3 length: 18 amino acids. This chain's CDR3 is CATSRDLRGGGGVYEQFF.

This clonotype is medium-sized (0.01 to 0.1%) by frequency. CDR3: CAWSQGLVTNEKLFF. This chain links TRBV30 with TRBJ1-4. The germline V gene encodes CDR1 GTSNPN and CDR2 SVGIG (reference sequence). The CDR3 covers 15 residues.

V and J are TRBV30 and TRBJ1-5. The CDR3 has 16 residues. CDR1 is GTSNPN, CDR2 SVGIG, per germline (reference sequence). The CDR3 loop is CAWSGRREGFNQPQHF.

By frequency, this clonotype registers medium-sized (0.01 to 0.1%). The rearrangement joins TRBV18 to TRBJ2-3; as DNA is missing, the TRBD2 call by TCRdb cannot be tested. This CDR3 has 14 amino acids. Germline V CDR1 and CDR2: KGHSH, LQKENI. CDR3 in amino acids: CASSLGANTDTQYF.

This clonotype is medium-sized by frequency. The CDR3: CASSVVAGKVGDEQYF. The chain is built from TRBV11-1 and TRBJ2-7. The CDR3 is 16 amino acids. Germline lookup yields CDR1 SGHAT and CDR2 FQDESV (reference sequence).

This clonotype is labeled medium-sized based on frequency. The V gene is TRBV29-1, the J gene TRBJ1-1; TCRdb outputs TRBD1, but without DNA this stays unchecked. Germline CDR1 SQVTM, CDR2 ANQGSEA. The CDR3 is 13 residues long. This chain's CDR3 is CSDPVTENTEAFF.

CDR3: CASSLERGGTIRSYNEQFF. The chain couples TRBV5-1 to TRBJ2-1; no DNA is available, so the TRBD2 call from TCRdb remains unchecked. Germline CDR1 is SGHRS and CDR2 is YFSETQ. The CDR3 extends over 19 amino acids.